This T cell receptor (beta chain) was found in a study of graft-versus-host responses after intestinal transplantation. This CDR3 region has 16 residues. The germline gives CDR1 SNHLY, CDR2 FYNNEI. J gave up 0 bases and V 6 bases, and 8 bases lay outside the gene matches. The assay was immunoSEQ multiplex PCR, and TCRdb's table has in-frame clones only and misses some. Among roughly 27,000 clones, around 78% were seen once, and the ten largest hold 1.1%. This clone was observed once. Its specificity is unknown. Broader study findings: Recipient marrow held GvH clones, some first seen in ileum or blood.

The clonotype originates from a human patient who received an intestinal transplant, so some T cells may come from the graft donor. The sequences come from PBMCs, collected about 28 days after intestinal transplant. The chain uses TRBV2 and TRBJ2-1; 7 bases are shared with TRBD2. CDR3 DNA: TGTGCCAGCAGCCTTCGGACGGGGGGCTCCTACAATGAGCAGTTCTTC. This translates into CASSLRTGGSYNEQFF.